This T cell receptor (beta chain) originates from a study of siplizumab effects on memory and regulatory T cells. The study, taken as a whole, reports: Researchers could map only a minor fraction of alloreactive clones to unstimulated subsets.

V was pared by 0 bases and J by 3 bases, with 1 base of the junction left unmatched. Germline CDR1 reads LNHNV; CDR2 reads YYDKDF (reference sequence). CDR3 length equals 15 residues. About this clone itself: The antigen remains undetermined.

Clones were read by immunoSEQ multiplex PCR, and TCRdb kept only the in-frame ones, dropping some. The sample lists around 100,000 clones, nearly 95% seen once, with around 11% in the top ten. The specimen was non-Treg CD4+ T cells sorted from blood. The chain uses TRBV15 and TRBJ2-1, with 8 bases identical to TRBD2. This receptor was obtained from a human donor in good health. The CDR3: CATSREREGYNEQFF. DNA of the CDR3: TGTGCCACCAGCAGAGAACGGGAGGGCTACAATGAGCAGTTCTTC.